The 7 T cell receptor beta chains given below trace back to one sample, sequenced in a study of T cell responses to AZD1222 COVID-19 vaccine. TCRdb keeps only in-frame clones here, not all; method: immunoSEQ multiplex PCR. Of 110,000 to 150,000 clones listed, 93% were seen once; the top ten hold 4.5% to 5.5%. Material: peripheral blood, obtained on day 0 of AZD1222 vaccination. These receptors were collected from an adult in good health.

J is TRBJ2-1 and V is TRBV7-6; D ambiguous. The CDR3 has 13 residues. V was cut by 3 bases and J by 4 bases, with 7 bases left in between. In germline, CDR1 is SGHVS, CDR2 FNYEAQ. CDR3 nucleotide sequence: TGTGCCAGCAGCTTTGGGCCGTACAATGAGCAGTTCTTC. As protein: CASSFGPYNEQFF.

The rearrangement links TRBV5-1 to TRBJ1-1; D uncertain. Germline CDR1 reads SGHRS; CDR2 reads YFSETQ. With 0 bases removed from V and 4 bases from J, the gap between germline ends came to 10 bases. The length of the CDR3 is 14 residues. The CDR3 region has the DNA TGCGCCAGCAGCTTGGCTGGTCGGAGCACTGAAGCTTTCTTT. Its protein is CASSLAGRSTEAFF.

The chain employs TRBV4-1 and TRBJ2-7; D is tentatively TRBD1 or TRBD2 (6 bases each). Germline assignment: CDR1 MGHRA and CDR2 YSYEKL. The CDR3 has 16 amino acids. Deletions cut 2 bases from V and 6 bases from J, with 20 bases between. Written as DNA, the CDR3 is TGCGCCAGCAGCCAACCGACCGTAGTGGGGGGCGTCGAGCAGTACTTC. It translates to CASSQPTVVGGVEQYF.

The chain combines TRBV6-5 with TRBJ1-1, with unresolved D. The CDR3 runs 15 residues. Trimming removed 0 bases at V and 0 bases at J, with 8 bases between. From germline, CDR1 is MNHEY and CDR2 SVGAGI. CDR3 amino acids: CASSYSFGMNTEAFF. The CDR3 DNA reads TGTGCCAGCAGTTACTCCTTCGGGATGAACACTGAAGCTTTCTTT.

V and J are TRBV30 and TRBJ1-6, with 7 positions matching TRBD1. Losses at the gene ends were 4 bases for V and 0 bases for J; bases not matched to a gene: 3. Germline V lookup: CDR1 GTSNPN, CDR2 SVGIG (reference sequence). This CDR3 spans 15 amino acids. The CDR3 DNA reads TGTGCCTGGAAGGGGGCAAGCTCCTATAATTCACCCCTCCACTTT. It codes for CAWKGASSYNSPLHF.

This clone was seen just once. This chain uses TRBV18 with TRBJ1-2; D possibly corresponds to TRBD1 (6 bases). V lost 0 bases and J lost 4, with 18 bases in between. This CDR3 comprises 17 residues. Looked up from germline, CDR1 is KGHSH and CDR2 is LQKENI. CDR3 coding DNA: TGTGCCAGCTCACCACCGGTTTGGTCGCCCAGGGGCTATGGCTACACCTTC. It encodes CASSPPVWSPRGYGYTF.

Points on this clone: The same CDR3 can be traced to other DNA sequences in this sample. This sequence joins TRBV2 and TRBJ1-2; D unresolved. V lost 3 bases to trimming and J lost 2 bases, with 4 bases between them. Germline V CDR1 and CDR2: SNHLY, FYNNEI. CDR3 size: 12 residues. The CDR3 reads CASSDRNYGYTF. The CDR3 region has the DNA TGTGCCAGCAGTGACAGGAACTATGGCTACACCTTC.